This T cell receptor beta chain derives from a study of cytomegalovirus exposure and HLA in healthy donors. Study-level results: Fewer N-insertions (relative to the approximately 670-donor mean) were reportedly seen in an Asian-associated ancestry cluster in a later analysis.

This clone was recorded only once. Its target is not known. CDR3 size: 14 residues. Germline assignment: CDR1 SNHLY and CDR2 FYNNEI. Trimming cost V 5 bases and J 5 bases; bases outside gene matches: 9. The PCR employed 60 Vbeta primers together with 13 Jbeta primers. Sequencing used immunoSEQ multiplex PCR; TCRdb keeps in-frame clones, though not all of them. The sample holds 100,000 to 150,000 clones, 77% seen once. The sequencing input was PBMCs. J is TRBJ2-7 and V is TRBV2; 7 positions agree with TRBD2. The TCR sequence derives from a woman in her thirties or forties in good health and CMV-seropositive. CDR3 region: CASSPSWGGNEQYF. The CDR3 nucleotides read TGTGCCAGCAGTCCCTCGTGGGGGGGAAACGAGCAGTACTTC.